The 27 T cell receptor beta chains below all came from one sample that was sequenced in a study of T cells in localized non-small cell lung cancer. The repertoire was sequenced with immunoSEQ multiplex PCR; TCRdb's copy has only in-frame clones and lacks some. The sample carries about 40,000 clones, more than 85% recorded once. Sequenced material: peripheral blood, taken before any cancer treatment. The source of these receptors is a man between 18 and 50 years old with stage I lung adenocarcinoma.

V gene TRBV5-1 combines with J gene TRBJ2-1; perhaps TRBD2 as D (6 bases). V lost 4 bases, J lost 14 bases, and 13 bases lay in between. Germline-derived CDR1 and CDR2 are SGHRS and YFSETQ. The CDR3 loop spans 11 amino acids. As DNA, the CDR3 is TGCGCCAGCAGCAGGACTACAAGGGAGTTCTTC. It specifies CASSRTTREFF.

This chain links TRBV10-3 with TRBJ1-1; D perhaps matches TRBD1 (5 bases). This CDR3 has 14 residues. CDR1 is ENHRY and CDR2 is SYGVKD in the germline V gene. The V gene lost 3 bases and the J gene lost 3 bases, with 11 bases spanning the gap. CDR3 sequence: CAISDSTEYTEAFF. DNA of the CDR3: TGTGCCATCAGTGACTCGACAGAGTACACTGAAGCTTTCTTT.

This chain's CDR3 is CAISAGGVKNIQYF. In nucleotides, the CDR3 is TGTGCCATCAGTGCGGGCGGGGTAAAAAACATTCAGTACTTC. The V gene is TRBV10-3, the J gene TRBJ2-4; D is possibly TRBD2 (6 bases). With 4 bases removed from V and 4 bases from J, the gap between germline ends came to 11 bases. The CDR3 is made up of 14 amino acids. The germline V gene has CDR1 ENHRY and CDR2 SYGVKD.

The rearrangement joins TRBV30 to TRBJ1-2, with 8 bases matching TRBD1. The germline gives CDR1 GTSNPN, CDR2 SVGIG (reference sequence). After removal of 2 bases from V and 4 bases from J, the junction contained 12 bases not matched to a gene. There are 16 residues in the CDR3. CDR3 sequence: CAWSPTDRAVAYGYTF. DNA for the CDR3: TGTGCCTGGAGTCCAACGGACAGGGCGGTCGCCTATGGCTACACCTTC.

Notes on this clone: Compared with germline, one end of the junction differs, possibly owing to a read error. The V and J genes are TRBV7-9 and TRBJ2-1; D may be TRBD2 (7 bases). The CDR3 is made up of 13 amino acids. Germline CDR1 SEHNR, CDR2 FQNEAQ (reference sequence). CDR3 in DNA: TGTGCCAGCAGATTAGGGGGGGTCGATGAGCAGTTCTTC. This gives the protein CASRLGGVDEQFF.

This clone was seen more than once but under ten times. V and J are TRBV5-1 and TRBJ1-1; no clear D gene. The V end was cut by 3 bases, the J end by 1 base, with 13 bases between. The germline gives CDR1 SGHRS, CDR2 YFSETQ. CDR3 length: 15 residues. CDR3 nucleotide sequence: TGCGCCAGCAGCTCGGAGCTCATCTCGAACACTGAAGCTTTCTTT. It codes for CASSSELISNTEAFF. Full variable domain (outside the CDR3, taken from reference TRBV5-1 and TRBJ1-1): KAGVTQTPRYLIKTRGQQVTLSCSPISGHRSVSWYQQTPGQGLQFLFEYFSETQRNKGNFPGRFSGRQFSNSRSEMNVSTLELGDSALYLCASSSELISNTEAFFGQGTRLTVV.

V and J are TRBV7-8 and TRBJ1-2; 9 nucleotides align to TRBD1. Trimming took 5 bases from V and 7 from J; bases not matched to a gene: 2. CDR3 length: 12 amino acids. CDR1 is SGHVS, CDR2 FQNEAQ, per germline. CDR3 sequence reads: CASSTGGGGYTF. CDR3 in DNA: TGTGCCAGCAGCACAGGGGGCGGTGGCTACACCTTC.

The V call is TRBV5-1, the J call TRBJ1-1; TRBD1 matches 9 bases. The CDR3 contains 18 residues. Germline CDR1 is SGHRS and CDR2 is YFSETQ. Trimming cost V 1 base and J 2 bases; bases outside gene matches: 12. In nucleotides, the CDR3 is TGCGCCAGCAGCTTGTCCTTCGGGACAGGGCACCTTAACACTGAAGCTTTCTTT. Amino acids: CASSLSFGTGHLNTEAFF.

This chain joins TRBV5-5 and TRBJ2-3; the D gene could be TRBD1 or TRBD2 (5 bases each). Germline-derived CDR1 and CDR2 are SGHKS and YYEKEE (reference sequence). This CDR3 comprises 16 residues. V lost 1 base and J lost 4, with 16 bases in between. The CDR3 DNA reads TGTGCCAGCAGCTTGTATCAGGGCCACGGGGCAGATACGCAGTATTTT. This sequence encodes CASSLYQGHGADTQYF.

The chain uses TRBV30 and TRBJ1-2; D call uncertain. CDR3 size: 12 residues. The germline V and J ends were trimmed by 0 bases and 4 bases, with 6 bases remaining between them. CDR1 and CDR2 (germline): GTSNPN, SVGIG (reference sequence). The DNA for the CDR3 is TGTGCCTGGAGTGTACCGCCCTATGGCTACACCTTC. Its protein is CAWSVPPYGYTF.

The gene calls are TRBV7-9 and TRBJ2-7; D is unresolved. CDR3 length: 12 residues. The germline V gene encodes CDR1 SEHNR and CDR2 FQNEAQ (reference sequence). The ends were cut back, 1 base at V and 7 bases at J, with 8 bases in the middle. CDR3 nucleotide sequence: TGTGCCAGCAGCTTAGTCCCGGTTGAGCAGTACTTC. Protein: CASSLVPVEQYF.

The chain carries TRBV18 and TRBJ2-2; D is uncertain. CDR1 is KGHSH and CDR2 is LQKENI in the germline V gene. The CDR3 is 14 residues long. The V end was cut by 4 bases, the J end by 5 bases, with 11 bases between. The CDR3, as DNA: TGTGCCAGCTCACAGACTCTAAGTACCGGGGAGCTGTTTTTT. Translation: CASSQTLSTGELFF.

The chain recombines TRBV5-6 with TRBJ1-1; D is unresolved. V was pared by 1 base and J by 9 bases, with 13 bases between. The CDR3 is made up of 13 amino acids. Germline V gene lookup returns CDR1 SGHDT and CDR2 YYEEEE. This chain's CDR3 is CASSLLVSDQAFF. The CDR3 DNA follows: TGTGCCAGCAGCTTGTTGGTGTCAGACCAAGCTTTCTTT.

The CDR3 sequence: CASSQLPRGRSSYNEQFF. In DNA, the CDR3 is TGTGCCAGCAGCCAATTACCCCGGGGGAGGAGCTCCTACAATGAGCAGTTCTTC. V gene TRBV4-2 combines with J gene TRBJ2-1; perhaps TRBD2 as D (6 bases). Trimming removed 2 bases at V and 0 bases at J, with 17 bases between. This CDR3 contains 18 residues. Germline CDR1 LGHNA, CDR2 YNFKEQ.

The chain recombines TRBV6-5 with TRBJ1-2, with 10 bases lining up with TRBD1. V gave up 4 bases and J gave up 7 bases; unmatched junction bases: 9. The CDR3 is 15 amino acids. Germline CDR1 MNHEY, CDR2 SVGAGI. In nucleotides, the CDR3 is TGTGCCAGCAGTTCCCCCCGGGACAGGGGTTCTGGCTACACCTTC. Translated: CASSSPRDRGSGYTF.

The chain recombines TRBV7-2 with TRBJ1-2; the match to TRBD1 covers 10 bases. The V gene's germline CDR1 is SGHTA and CDR2 FQGNSA. This CDR3 spans 15 amino acids. J gave up 3 bases and V 1 base, and 2 bases lay outside the gene matches. CDR3: CASSLVGTGDYGYTF. The CDR3 DNA sequence: TGTGCCAGCAGCTTAGTCGGGACAGGGGACTATGGCTACACCTTC.

In this sample, this clone turned up once. The CDR3 sequence is CASSLVAGVPADTQYF. For the CDR3, the DNA is TGTGCCAGCAGTTTAGTGGCGGGGGTTCCGGCAGATACGCAGTATTTT. The chain has TRBV27 and TRBJ2-3; 7 bases map to TRBD2. Germline CDR1 MNHEY, CDR2 SMNVEV (reference sequence). This CDR3 is 16 amino acids long. V gave up 2 bases and J gave up 4 bases; unmatched junction bases: 9.

A remark on this clone: At one of its ends the junction is not consistent with the germline gene, which may arise from a read error. The CDR3 bases are TGTGCCGGCAGCCCGTCGACAGGGGGCCTTCAGCCCCAGCATTTT. Its translation: CAGSPSTGGLQPQHF. This chain links TRBV9 with TRBJ1-5; TRBD1 matches at 10 bases. Germline CDR1 reads SGDLS; CDR2 reads YYNGEE. This CDR3 region has 15 residues.

The J gene is TRBJ2-3, the V gene TRBV7-2; D may be TRBD1 or TRBD2 (5 bases each). Germline CDR1 and CDR2: SGHTA and FQGNSA. The V gene lost 1 base and the J gene lost 5 bases, with 13 bases spanning the gap. The CDR3 totals 15 residues. For the CDR3, the DNA is TGTGCCAGCAGCTTAGTGGGGCGCCGGGGAGATACGCAGTATTTT. Amino acid sequence: CASSLVGRRGDTQYF. Using reference TRBV7-2 and TRBJ2-3 for the parts outside the CDR3, the full variable domain is GAGVSQSPSNKVTEKGKDVELRCDPISGHTALYWYRQSLGQGLEFLIYFQGNSAPDKSGLPSDRFSAERTGGSVSTLTIQRTQQEDSAVYLCASSLVGRRGDTQYFGPGTRLTVL.

This chain uses TRBV4-2 with TRBJ2-7, with a possible D match to TRBD1 (6 bases). The CDR3 runs to 14 residues. Trimming removed 5 bases at V and 5 bases at J, with 16 bases between. Germline V gene data show CDR1 as LGHNA and CDR2 as YNFKEQ. CDR3 sequence reads: CASSVRQVSDEQYF. As DNA, the CDR3 is TGTGCCAGCAGCGTAAGACAGGTATCGGACGAGCAGTACTTC.

V usage is TRBV10-3 and J usage is TRBJ1-3; no firm D call. The germline V and J ends were trimmed by 7 bases and 0 bases, with 4 bases remaining between them. This CDR3 has 12 residues. Germline CDR1 reads ENHRY; CDR2 reads SYGVKD. The CDR3 reads CAIKSSGNTIYF. DNA of the CDR3: TGTGCCATCAAAAGCTCTGGAAACACCATATATTTT.

This rearrangement joins TRBV6-1 to TRBJ1-4, with TRBD1 matching over 10 bases. There are 16 residues in the CDR3. The germline V gene encodes CDR1 MNHNS and CDR2 SASEGT. Trimming took 4 bases from V and 9 from J; bases not matched to a gene: 11. DNA for the CDR3: TGTGCCAGCAGTGCCGTCTCCGGGACAGGGGACAAAAAACTGTTTTTT. This encodes CASSAVSGTGDKKLFF.

This chain uses TRBV6-5 with TRBJ1-4; possible D gene TRBD1, 5 bases. Trimming removed 6 bases from V and 11 bases from J, with 16 bases in between. Germline V gene lookup returns CDR1 MNHEY and CDR2 SVGAGI. The CDR3 is 13 residues long. CDR3 region: CASSPGGDRKLFF. The CDR3 coding sequence is TGTGCCAGCAGCCCGGGTGGGGACCGGAAACTGTTTTTT.

The rearrangement links TRBV28 to TRBJ2-1; D is perhaps TRBD2 (5 bases). Germline V gene lookup returns CDR1 MDHEN and CDR2 SYDVKM. The CDR3 extends over 13 amino acids. V was clipped by 2 bases and J by 7 bases, with 9 bases between them. CDR3: CASSLIRDNEQFF. CDR3 sequence (DNA): TGTGCCAGCAGTTTAATCCGGGATAATGAGCAGTTCTTC.

V usage is TRBV6-1 and J usage is TRBJ2-1; the match to TRBD2 covers 9 bases. Germline CDR1 reads MNHNS; CDR2 reads SASEGT. J lost 7 bases, V lost 8 bases, and 12 bases had no gene match. This CDR3 region has 15 residues. CDR3 loop: CASPGGGGTVNEQFF. The CDR3 region has the DNA TGTGCCAGCCCTGGCGGGGGGGGAACAGTGAATGAGCAGTTCTTC.

This chain uses TRBV5-1 with TRBJ2-7; no clear D. Trimming shortened V by 0 bases and J by 3 bases, and 4 bases separated the two germline ends. The CDR3 loop spans 12 amino acids. Germline CDR1 and CDR2: SGHRS and YFSETQ. Written as DNA, the CDR3 is TGCGCCAGCAGCTTGGACAACTACGAGCAGTACTTC. Its translation: CASSLDNYEQYF.

The rearrangement uses TRBV4-3 and TRBJ1-1, with D perhaps TRBD1 (5 bases). The germline gives CDR1 LGHNA, CDR2 YSLEER. The germline V and J ends were trimmed by 5 bases and 6 bases, with 22 bases remaining between them. The CDR3 is made up of 16 amino acids. Here the CDR3 reads CASSDGQRLGVAEAFF. The CDR3 DNA is TGCGCCAGCAGCGATGGACAAAGGCTAGGGGTGGCTGAAGCTTTCTTT.